The sequence of this T cell receptor (beta chain) was determined in a study of CD8 T cells in ankylosing spondylitis. Making use of molecular barcodes, quantitative 5'-RACE generated TCR beta libraries. TCRdb ran MiXCR on the 5' RACE reads and lists one entry per CDR3 protein. The sample records under 250,000 distinct CDR3 sequences, over 30% being singletons. General study findings and limits: What seemed typical of ankylosing spondylitis blood was a TCR beta motif built from roughly 8 highly homologous variants.

Worth noting for this clonotype: Antigen specificity is unknown.

The V and J ends lost 5 bases and 4 bases respectively, with 14 bases between them. The CDR3 covers 13 residues. In germline, CDR1 is DFQATT, CDR2 SNEGSKA (reference sequence). This clonotype was sampled from a male donor with ankylosing spondylitis or in good health (not recorded which). This chain links TRBV20-1 with TRBJ1-2; a weak D match, TRBD1 (6 bases). Sequences were obtained from blood, either unsorted or a sorted T cell fraction (not recorded which). For the CDR3, the DNA is TGCAGTGCTTGGGGGCAGGGGCCCTATGGCTACACCTTC. It encodes CSAWGQGPYGYTF.